The clone carrying this T cell receptor beta chain was recorded at least ten times. Its antigen is as yet unknown. This sample was included in a study of human T cells and chemical hapten exposure. Study-level background: The sensitizing agent was 2% DPC, placed on about 2 cm by about 2 cm of upper inner arm skin. Whole-study results and caveats: TCRs whose frequency exceeded 1 in 1000 remained the same following DPC sensitization.

Time point meaning: patch test 3, about 24 weeks after DPC sensitization. Treatment indicated: therapeutic diphenylcyclopropenone sensitization with weekly scalp DPC. The CDR3 sequence is 13 residues long. Germline lookup yields CDR1 SQVTM and CDR2 ANQGSEA. The ends were cut back, 6 bases at V and 4 bases at J, with 15 bases in the middle. TCRdb fed the RACE reads into MiXCR, producing one record per CDR3 protein. The table lists 75,000 to 90,000 distinct CDR3 sequences, under 14% of them singletons. The origin of this receptor is a woman between 50 and 59 years old with alopecia areata. Some clones in this sample may be carry-over from other donors' samples. The material sequenced was whole blood, taken in connection with sensitization to the hapten diphenylcyclopropenone (DPC). This chain joins TRBV29-1 and TRBJ2-5; D perhaps matches TRBD2 (5 bases). CDR3 nucleotides: TGCAGCGTGGAGGCGGCTAGCCTAGAGACCCAGTACTTC. It specifies CSVEAASLETQYF.